Listed below are T cell receptor beta chains from one sample, sequenced in a study of T cells in localized non-small cell lung cancer. Profiled with immunoSEQ multiplex PCR; TCRdb holds only in-frame clones, not every one. The sample consists of 26,000 or so clones, 85% to 90% of them appearing once. The sequencing used peripheral blood, collected before any cancer treatment. Receptor source: a woman aged 18 to 50 with stage I lung adenocarcinoma. Both conserved end residues are part of each CDR3. The order of the fields is clone size, V gene, D gene, J gene, CDR3 protein, CDR3 DNA. D genes are given only for firm matches. Expanded clones are given a class, and other clones once, few, many or no size at all.

>NA|TRBV30|NA|TRBJ1-1
CAWSVVNTEAFF
TGTGCCTGGAGTGTTGTGAACACTGAAGCTTTCTTT
>NA|TRBV7-2|NA|TRBJ1-1
CASSLVGGAFF
TGTGCCAGCAGCTTAGTCGGGGGAGCTTTCTTT
>few|TRBV5-4|NA|TRBJ2-2
CASSLNVVGGELFF
TGTGCCAGCAGCTTGAACGTCGTCGGCGGGGAGCTGTTTTTT
>NA|TRBV2|NA|TRBJ1-3
CASSPPDSSGNTIYF
TGTGCCAGCAGTCCTCCCGACAGCTCTGGAAACACCATATATTTT
>NA|TRBV14|TRBD2|TRBJ2-1
CASSPLTSGSHNEQFF
TGTGCCAGCAGCCCGCTCACTAGCGGCTCCCACAATGAGCAGTTCTTC
>NA|TRBV11-3|NA|TRBJ1-3
CASSPEGFLSGNTIYF
TGTGCCAGCAGCCCCGAGGGGTTTCTCTCTGGAAACACCATATATTTT
>NA|TRBV27|NA|TRBJ2-3
CASRRRAGTDTQYF
TGTGCCAGCAGGCGGCGGGCCGGCACAGATACGCAGTATTTT
>NA|TRBV2|TRBD1|TRBJ1-1
CASRGQGAIEAFF
TGTGCCAGCCGGGGACAGGGGGCAATTGAAGCTTTCTTT
>NA|TRBV9|TRBD1|TRBJ1-1
CASSVGGQGSEAFF
TGTGCCAGCAGCGTAGGGGGACAGGGCTCTGAAGCTTTCTTT
>NA|TRBV6-4|NA|TRBJ2-1
CASSLAGQGGNEQFF
TGTGCCAGCAGTTTGGCAGGGCAGGGGGGCAATGAGCAGTTCTTC